The 30 T cell receptor beta chains listed next were all sequenced from one sample in a study of blood T cell repertoires in COVID-19. Sequenced by immunoSEQ multiplex PCR; TCRdb stores in-frame clones only, minus some. Among 150,000 to 200,000 clones listed, more than 65% were seen once. Sequencing was carried out using PBMCs or T cells enriched from blood (not recorded which). These receptors all stem from a woman between 50 and 59 years old with acute COVID-19.

This clone appeared a single time. Here the CDR3 reads CASSPGGRTEAFF. CDR3 nucleotides: TGTGCCAGCAGCCCGGGAGGGAGAACTGAAGCTTTCTTT. This chain uses TRBV7-9 with TRBJ1-1, with D unresolved. The CDR3 runs 13 residues. V lost 5 bases and J lost 5, with 12 bases in between. Looked up from germline, CDR1 is SEHNR and CDR2 is FQNEAQ (reference sequence).

The gene calls are TRBV5-1 and TRBJ2-3; D is possibly TRBD1 (6 bases). V was pared by 0 bases and J by 6 bases, with 11 bases between. This CDR3 comprises 14 residues. Germline loops: CDR1 SGHRS, CDR2 YFSETQ. CDR3 coding DNA: TGCGCCAGCAGCTTGGCCAGGGGCCAGGATACGCAGTATTTT. This encodes CASSLARGQDTQYF.

V gene TRBV2 combines with J gene TRBJ2-7, with no clear D. Germline CDR1 is SNHLY and CDR2 is FYNNEI. This CDR3 is built from 13 residues. The V end was cut by 6 bases, the J end by 9 bases, with 18 bases between. The CDR3 sequence: CASRPPESYRQYV. The DNA for the CDR3 is TGTGCCAGCAGGCCCCCCGAATCTTACAGGCAGTACGTC.

A note on this clone: Sequence at one end of the junction differs from germline and may be a read error. The rearrangement links TRBV7-3 to TRBJ1-6, with 9 nucleotides matching TRBD1. CDR3 length: 14 amino acids. Germline loops: CDR1 SGHTA, CDR2 FQGTGA. CDR3 residues: CASSITGGHSPLHF. The CDR3 nucleotides read TGTGCCAGCAGCATAACAGGGGGCCATTCACCCCTCCACTTT.

CDR3 DNA: TGCGCCAGCAGCCAAGAAAGAACAGGGGGGTTTAACTATGGCTACACCTTC. Protein product: CASSQERTGGFNYGYTF. The chain carries TRBV4-3 and TRBJ1-2, with 8 nucleotides matching TRBD1. The V segment lost 0 bases and the J segment 1 base; nucleotides outside the gene matches: 7. The CDR3 extends over 17 amino acids. Germline values: CDR1 LGHNA, CDR2 YSLEER.

This clone was counted only a few times. V is TRBV11-2 and J is TRBJ1-1; 9 nucleotides line up with TRBD1. After removal of 4 bases from V and 4 bases from J, the junction contained 10 bases not matched to a gene. The CDR3 contains 16 residues. Germline V CDR1 and CDR2: SGHAT, FQNNGV. CDR3 nucleotide sequence: TGTGCCAGCAGCTCCCGGGACAGGGAAGTAGGCACTGAAGCTTTCTTT. It translates to CASSSRDREVGTEAFF.

The chain carries TRBV5-1 and TRBJ2-3, with D possibly matching TRBD2 (6 bases). This CDR3 has 13 amino acids. V lost 5 bases and J 2 bases, leaving 9 bases between the germline ends. Germline lookup yields CDR1 SGHRS and CDR2 YFSETQ. This CDR3 reads CASSRDFTDTQYF. The CDR3 coding sequence is TGCGCCAGCAGTCGGGACTTCACAGATACGCAGTATTTT.

V is TRBV28 and J is TRBJ1-3, with D unclear. Per germline, CDR1 MDHEN and CDR2 SYDVKM. Trimming left V 8 bases short and J 4 bases short, with 6 bases between. The CDR3 loop spans 11 amino acids. CDR3 DNA: TGTGCCAGCGCGGAAGGAAACACCATATATTTT. This codes for CASAEGNTIYF.

This clone was seen just once. The chain combines TRBV11-2 with TRBJ2-3; a weak D match, TRBD1 (6 bases). This CDR3 contains 15 residues. Trimming stripped 1 base from V and 0 bases from J, with 8 bases between. Germline lookup yields CDR1 SGHAT and CDR2 FQNNGV. The CDR3 coding sequence is TGTGCCAGCAGCTTAGGACAGGATAGCACAGATACGCAGTATTTT. Its protein product is CASSLGQDSTDTQYF.

V is TRBV9 and J is TRBJ2-1; 8 bases line up with TRBD2. J lost 3 bases, V lost 6 bases, and 14 bases had no gene match. The CDR3 length is 17 residues. Germline V CDR1 and CDR2: SGDLS, YYNGEE. CDR3 DNA sequence: TGTGCCAGCACGCGGGGGGACCTACCTATCGGCTACAATGAGCAGTTCTTC. Protein product: CASTRGDLPIGYNEQFF. The variable domain in full, with the rest retrieved from reference TRBV9 and TRBJ2-1, is DSGVTQTPKHLITATGQRVTLRCSPRSGDLSVYWYQQSLDQGLQFLIQYYNGEERAKGNILERFSAQQFPDLHSELNLSSLELGDSALYFCASTRGDLPIGYNEQFFGPGTRLTVL.

The chain has TRBV3-1 (or the pseudogene TRBV3-2) and TRBJ1-5, with D unclear. The CDR3 sequence is 15 residues long. Trimming stripped 4 bases from V and 0 bases from J, with 10 bases between. Per germline, CDR1 LGHDT and CDR2 YNNKEL (reference sequence). In nucleotides, the CDR3 is TGTGCCAGCAGCCGATCAGAAATTAGCAATCAGCCCCAGCATTTT. Protein product: CASSRSEISNQPQHF.

The rearrangement uses TRBV24-1 and TRBJ1-6; 8 nucleotides agree with TRBD1. With 7 bases clipped from V and 8 bases from J, the junction kept 3 bases outside the gene matches. CDR1 KGHDR and CDR2 SFDVKD come from the germline V gene. This CDR3 comprises 13 residues. The CDR3 reads CATRGQGDSPLHF. The CDR3 coding sequence is TGTGCCACCAGAGGACAGGGCGATTCACCCCTCCACTTT.

The rearrangement joins TRBV7-2 to TRBJ2-2; tentative D call: TRBD2 (5 bases). Trimming took 1 base from V and 2 from J, leaving 8 bases between them. In germline, CDR1 is SGHTA, CDR2 FQGNSA. The CDR3 runs to 15 residues. CDR3 coding DNA: TGTGCCAGCAGCTTAGTCGACTACAACACCGGGGAGCTGTTTTTT. Translating it yields CASSLVDYNTGELFF.

The table lists this clone with a few counts. The chain carries TRBV6-5 and TRBJ1-2, with 9 bases aligning to TRBD1. The CDR3 totals 14 residues. The junction had 7 bases not matched to a gene; V was cut back by 4 bases and J by 7 bases. The germline gives CDR1 MNHEY, CDR2 SVGAGI. In DNA, the CDR3 is TGTGCCAGCAGTTCGAACAGGGGGCTCGGTGGCTACACCTTC. This sequence encodes CASSSNRGLGGYTF.

The V and J genes are TRBV7-2 and TRBJ2-4, with TRBD2 matching 7 bases. Germline lookup yields CDR1 SGHTA and CDR2 FQGNSA. V lost 0 bases and J lost 5; bases outside the gene matches: 7. The CDR3 is 16 residues long. CDR3 in amino acids: CASSLASLAAQNIQYF. CDR3 in DNA: TGTGCCAGCAGCTTAGCTAGCCTAGCGGCCCAAAACATTCAGTACTTC. The full variable domain, with the rest looked up from reference TRBV7-2 and TRBJ2-4, is GAGVSQSPSNKVTEKGKDVELRCDPISGHTALYWYRQSLGQGLEFLIYFQGNSAPDKSGLPSDRFSAERTGGSVSTLTIQRTQQEDSAVYLCASSLASLAAQNIQYFGAGTRLSVL.

This chain connects TRBV7-3 to TRBJ1-1; 8 positions match TRBD1. The CDR3 is made up of 14 amino acids. V shed 1 base, J shed 4 bases, and the junction held 2 bases outside the gene matches. Germline V CDR1 and CDR2: SGHTA, FQGTGA. For the CDR3, the DNA is TGTGCCAGCAGCTTAAATCAGGGGGCCACTGAAGCTTTCTTT. It is translated as CASSLNQGATEAFF.

This chain connects TRBV21-1 to TRBJ2-5; the table's TRBD2 call for D was not verified on the DNA. TRBV21-1 represents a pseudogene. The CDR3 spans 15 residues. CDR3 sequence reads: CASSSAGGIKETQYF. CDR3 DNA sequence: TGTGCCAGCAGCTCTGCGGGGGGCATTAAAGAGACCCAGTACTTC.

The V call is TRBV19, the J call TRBJ2-1, with D unresolved. The CDR3 extends over 16 amino acids. The V and J ends lost 6 bases and 4 bases respectively, with 19 bases between them. The germline CDR1 and CDR2 sequences are LNHDA and SQIVND (reference sequence). CDR3 region: CASRSRRSIRYNEQFF. In nucleotides, the CDR3 is TGTGCCAGTAGAAGCCGTCGGAGTATTCGATACAATGAGCAGTTCTTC.

The J gene is TRBJ2-1, the V gene TRBV7-9, with 11 bases lining up with TRBD1. Germline CDR1 SEHNR, CDR2 FQNEAQ (reference sequence). There are 16 residues in the CDR3. With 4 bases clipped from V and 0 bases from J, the junction kept 2 bases outside the gene matches. The CDR3 region is CASSSGQGGSYNEQFF. Here the CDR3 DNA reads TGTGCCAGCAGCTCGGGACAGGGGGGCTCCTACAATGAGCAGTTCTTC.

The table lists this clone with a few counts. The chain couples TRBV20-1 to TRBJ2-1, with 11 positions matching TRBD2. Germline loops: CDR1 DFQATT, CDR2 SNEGSKA (reference sequence). The CDR3 is 15 amino acids. Unmatched junction bases numbered 6, after V lost 3 bases and J lost 5 bases. CDR3 DNA: TGCAGTGCTAGTAAGGCTAGCGGGGGGAACAATGAGCAGTTCTTC. It encodes CSASKASGGNNEQFF.

This sequence joins TRBV5-1 and TRBJ1-3; tentatively, D is TRBD1 (6 bases). V was pared by 0 bases and J by 8 bases, with 12 bases between. The CDR3 consists of 14 residues. Germline V gene lookup returns CDR1 SGHRS and CDR2 YFSETQ. In DNA form, the CDR3 reads TGCGCCAGCAGCTTGGGGCAGGGGATAGACACCATATATTTT. This codes for CASSLGQGIDTIYF.

CDR3 in amino acids: CASSVGAHTEAFF. The CDR3 DNA follows: TGTGCCAGTAGTGTGGGGGCGCATACTGAAGCTTTCTTT. The V and J genes are TRBV19 and TRBJ1-1, with D tentatively TRBD1 (6 bases). Germline-derived CDR1 and CDR2 are LNHDA and SQIVND (reference sequence). V lost 5 bases and J lost 5, with 12 bases in between. This CDR3 contains 13 residues.

V is TRBV3-1 (or the pseudogene TRBV3-2) and J is TRBJ2-1, with 11 bases that match TRBD2. The length of the CDR3 is 15 residues. The V gene's germline CDR1 is LGHDT and CDR2 YNNKEL (reference sequence). The V gene end was trimmed by 4 bases and the J gene end by 5 bases; junction bases not matched to a gene: 4. The CDR3 reads CASSLLAGAHNEQFF. The CDR3 bases are TGTGCCAGCAGCCTACTAGCGGGAGCCCACAATGAGCAGTTCTTC.

V usage is TRBV7-9 and J usage is TRBJ2-7, with no clear D. CDR3 size: 12 residues. Germline V CDR1 and CDR2: SEHNR, FQNEAQ (reference sequence). Deletions cut 2 bases from V and 3 bases from J, with 5 bases between. CDR3 in amino acids: CASSLPGYEQYV. The CDR3 DNA sequence: TGTGCCAGCAGCTTACCAGGCTACGAGCAGTACGTC.

This clone was detected a few times. The V and J genes are TRBV3-1 (or the pseudogene TRBV3-2) and TRBJ1-2; no clear D. Germline loops: CDR1 LGHDT, CDR2 YNNKEL (reference sequence). Trimming took off 1 base at V and 7 bases at J, with 7 bases between the two ends. CDR3 length: 12 residues. CDR3 sequence reads: CASSQGPRGYTF. The CDR3 DNA sequence: TGTGCCAGCAGCCAAGGGCCTCGTGGCTACACCTTC.

The V and J genes are TRBV9 and TRBJ2-1; 12 bases map to TRBD2. Germline V gene lookup returns CDR1 SGDLS and CDR2 YYNGEE. After removal of 2 bases from V and 7 bases from J, the junction contained 4 bases not matched to a gene. This CDR3 contains 15 residues. The CDR3 reads CASSVGLAGLNEQFF. CDR3 bases: TGTGCCAGCAGCGTCGGACTAGCGGGGCTGAATGAGCAGTTCTTC.

This clone turned up a few times. The CDR3: CASSSYRGRGTDTQYF. The CDR3 DNA reads as TGTGCCAGCAGCTCTTACAGGGGAAGGGGCACAGATACGCAGTATTTT. The rearrangement links TRBV27 to TRBJ2-3; TRBD1 matches 7 bases. The CDR3 has 16 residues. Germline CDR1 reads MNHEY; CDR2 reads SMNVEV (reference sequence). Germline trimming cut 6 bases from V and 1 base from J; bases unmatched to any gene: 10.

This chain links TRBV13 with TRBJ1-6; D is possibly TRBD1 (5 bases). CDR1 and CDR2 from the germline V gene are PRHDT and FYEKMQ (reference sequence). The CDR3 is 16 amino acids. V lost 5 bases and J 4 bases, leaving 15 bases between the germline ends. CDR3 in DNA: TGTGCCAGCAGCCCCCAGGGAGGTCTGTATAATTCACCCCTCCACTTT. Amino acid sequence: CASSPQGGLYNSPLHF.

V is TRBV4-1 and J is TRBJ2-1; 11 nucleotides match TRBD2. Per germline, CDR1 MGHRA and CDR2 YSYEKL. The CDR3 is made up of 18 amino acids. J gave up 8 bases and V 0 bases, and 12 bases lay outside the gene matches. CDR3 amino acids: CASSQDRLAGLVGDEQFF. Written as DNA, the CDR3 is TGCGCCAGCAGCCAAGACCGACTAGCGGGGCTTGTGGGTGATGAGCAGTTCTTC.

The chain combines TRBV4-1 with TRBJ1-5, with 8 nucleotides matching TRBD1. V shed 3 bases and J 7 bases; nucleotides not matched to a gene: 11. CDR1 MGHRA and CDR2 YSYEKL come from the germline V gene. The CDR3 spans 16 residues. CDR3 nucleotide sequence: TGCGCCAGCAGCCAGGAACGGACAGGGCGCCGGCAGCCCCAGCATTTT. This codes for CASSQERTGRRQPQHF.